These 27 T cell receptor beta chains were all obtained from the same sample, sequenced in a study of blood T cell repertoires in COVID-19. The assay was immunoSEQ multiplex PCR, and TCRdb's table has in-frame clones only and misses some. This table has about 430,000 clones, approximately 91% appearing once. The sequenced sample was PBMCs or T cells enriched from blood (not recorded which). The receptors were sampled from a woman between 18 and 30 years old who had been exposed to COVID-19.

The chain is built from TRBV2 and TRBJ2-5; TRBD2 matches 10 bases. The germline gives CDR1 SNHLY, CDR2 FYNNEI. This CDR3 region has 16 residues. V lost 4 bases and J lost 3; bases outside the gene matches: 8. CDR3 in DNA: TGTGCCAGCAGTGTTGGAGCGGGGGGGTCTAAAGAGACCCAGTACTTC. Encoded protein: CASSVGAGGSKETQYF.

The sample holds a few counts of this clone. The rearrangement uses TRBV28 and TRBJ1-3; perhaps TRBD1 as D (6 bases). Germline V lookup: CDR1 MDHEN, CDR2 SYDVKM. This CDR3 has 16 residues. V dropped 1 base and J dropped 2 bases, with 12 bases sitting between them. CDR3 region: CASSLSGTYTGNTIYF. The CDR3 DNA reads TGTGCCAGCAGTTTATCAGGGACATACACTGGAAACACCATATATTTT.

This rearrangement joins TRBV25-1 to TRBJ2-7; the match to TRBD2 covers 13 bases. J lost 3 bases, V lost 4 bases, and 0 bases had no gene match. There are 14 residues in the CDR3. In germline, CDR1 is MGHDK, CDR2 SYGVNS. The CDR3, as DNA: TGTGCCAGCAGTGGGACTAGCGGGAGCTACGAGCAGTACTTC. Residues: CASSGTSGSYEQYF.

In this sample, this clone turned up once. This chain links TRBV5-1 with TRBJ2-2; tentative D call: TRBD2 (5 bases). Looked up from germline, CDR1 is SGHRS and CDR2 is YFSETQ. V lost 0 bases to trimming and J lost 3 bases, with 9 bases between them. The CDR3 spans 15 residues. CDR3 nucleotide sequence: TGCGCCAGCAGCTTGGGACTAATAGACACCGGGGAGCTGTTTTTT. Its protein is CASSLGLIDTGELFF.

The rearrangement joins TRBV19 to TRBJ2-7; 7 bases align to TRBD2. The length of the CDR3 is 15 residues. Unmatched junction bases numbered 7, after V lost 4 bases and J lost 1 base. The germline V gene encodes CDR1 LNHDA and CDR2 SQIVND (reference sequence). CDR3 sequence: CASSREASGSYEQYF. The CDR3 DNA is TGTGCCAGTAGTAGGGAGGCTAGCGGTTCCTACGAGCAGTACTTC.

The rearrangement joins TRBV5-4 to TRBJ1-6, with 11 bases that match TRBD1. Unmatched junction bases numbered 4, after V lost 3 bases and J lost 8 bases. Germline V gene data show CDR1 as SGHNT and CDR2 as YYREEE (reference sequence). The CDR3 is 15 amino acids. The CDR3 sequence is CASSWTGGSDSPLHF. The CDR3 coding sequence is TGTGCCAGCAGCTGGACAGGGGGCAGCGATTCACCCCTCCACTTT.

This rearrangement joins TRBV27 to TRBJ2-3; 9 bases agree with TRBD2. The CDR3 covers 15 residues. Germline CDR1 reads MNHEY; CDR2 reads SMNVEV (reference sequence). V lost 1 base and J lost 1; bases outside the gene matches: 0. The DNA of the CDR3 is TGTGCCAGCAGTTTATGGACTAGCGGCACAGATACGCAGTATTTT. It codes for CASSLWTSGTDTQYF.

This chain links TRBV28 with TRBJ2-5; the match to TRBD1 covers 9 bases. Trimming cost V 5 bases and J 4 bases; bases outside gene matches: 11. From germline, CDR1 is MDHEN and CDR2 SYDVKM. CDR3 length: 16 residues. CDR3 DNA sequence: TGTGCCAGCAGTGTCACCGGGACAGGGCGAGGAGAGACCCAGTACTTC. Its protein product is CASSVTGTGRGETQYF.

The chain uses TRBV19 and TRBJ2-7; 13 bases line up with TRBD2. This CDR3 comprises 15 residues. The V gene's germline CDR1 is LNHDA and CDR2 SQIVND (reference sequence). V trimming: 6 bases; J trimming: 0 bases; junction bases outside the gene matches: 2. The CDR3 is CASRGLAGSSYEQYF. Written as DNA, the CDR3 is TGTGCCAGTAGGGGACTAGCGGGGAGCTCCTACGAGCAGTACTTC.

The chain combines TRBV29-1 with TRBJ2-1; D call uncertain. Trimming stripped 4 bases from V and 6 bases from J, with 10 bases between. The CDR3 length is 12 residues. Germline CDR1 reads SQVTM; CDR2 reads ANQGSEA. The CDR3 coding sequence is TGCAGCGTTGCCAGATCGGGCAATGAGCAGTTCTTC. Its translation: CSVARSGNEQFF.

The chain has TRBV5-4 and TRBJ2-7; D might be TRBD1 (6 bases). This CDR3 has 14 amino acids. Germline V CDR1 and CDR2: SGHNT, YYREEE (reference sequence). Trimming left V 4 bases short and J 3 bases short, with 14 bases between. The CDR3 DNA follows: TGTGCCAGCAGCGGACCGGGACATAACTACGAGCAGTACTTC. It yields the protein CASSGPGHNYEQYF. Looking up the rest from reference TRBV5-4 and TRBJ2-7 gives the full variable domain: ETGVTQSPTHLIKTRGQQVTLRCSSQSGHNTVSWYQQALGQGPQFIFQYYREEENGRGNFPPRFSGLQFPNYSSELNVNALELDDSALYLCASSGPGHNYEQYFGPGTRLTVT.

V gene TRBV4-2 combines with J gene TRBJ2-1; 9 bases match TRBD2. The CDR3 spans 20 residues. The V gene end was trimmed by 2 bases and the J gene end by 0 bases; junction bases not matched to a gene: 14. Looked up from germline, CDR1 is LGHNA and CDR2 is YNFKEQ. As DNA, the CDR3 is TGTGCCAGCAGCCAAAGACTAACCCGACTAGCGGCGAGCTCCTACAATGAGCAGTTCTTC. It codes for CASSQRLTRLAASSYNEQFF.

The rearrangement joins TRBV10-2 to TRBJ2-2; D ambiguous. The CDR3 totals 14 residues. Per germline, CDR1 WSHSY and CDR2 SAAADI. V lost 2 bases and J 4 bases, leaving 8 bases between the germline ends. CDR3 in amino acids: CASSEISLTGELFF. Written as DNA, the CDR3 is TGCGCCAGCAGTGAGATTAGCCTCACCGGGGAGCTGTTTTTT.

The chain uses TRBV3-1 (or the pseudogene TRBV3-2) and TRBJ2-7; D gene uncertain. Germline CDR1 reads LGHDT; CDR2 reads YNNKEL (reference sequence). V lost 4 bases to trimming and J lost 0 bases, with 4 bases between them. CDR3 length equals 12 residues. The CDR3 is CASSPHSYEQYF. DNA for the CDR3: TGTGCCAGCAGCCCCCACTCCTACGAGCAGTACTTC.

The gene calls are TRBV28 and TRBJ1-5; D gene unclear. The germline V gene has CDR1 MDHEN and CDR2 SYDVKM. V lost 8 bases to trimming and J lost 5 bases, with 10 bases between them. The CDR3 consists of 12 residues. The CDR3 DNA sequence: TGTGCCAGCCAGGAAATGGATCAGCCCCAGCATTTT. Residues: CASQEMDQPQHF.

The chain uses TRBV7-2 and TRBJ2-3; no clear D gene. The V gene lost 1 base and the J gene lost 5 bases, with 4 bases spanning the gap. Germline V gene data show CDR1 as SGHTA and CDR2 as FQGNSA. CDR3 size: 12 residues. The CDR3 here is CASSLELDTQYF. DNA of the CDR3: TGTGCCAGCAGCTTAGAACTAGATACGCAGTATTTT.

This chain connects TRBV14 to TRBJ2-7; TRBD2 matches 8 bases. The CDR3 runs to 15 residues. Germline V CDR1 and CDR2: SGHDN, FVKESK. V lost 3 bases and J lost 3; bases outside the gene matches: 7. The CDR3 sequence: CASSQEGLGGYEQYF. CDR3 DNA sequence: TGTGCCAGCAGCCAGGAGGGACTAGGGGGCTACGAGCAGTACTTC.

The chain joins TRBV19 to TRBJ1-5, with D unresolved. V lost 6 bases and J 3 bases, leaving 12 bases between the germline ends. The germline gives CDR1 LNHDA, CDR2 SQIVND (reference sequence). This CDR3 region has 14 residues. CDR3 nucleotide sequence: TGTGCCAGTAGGCCGGGTACTTACAATCAGCCCCAGCATTTT. Its protein is CASRPGTYNQPQHF.

The genes are TRBV5-5 and TRBJ2-1; 9 bases agree with TRBD2. The junction had 22 bases not matched to a gene; V was cut back by 5 bases and J by 10 bases. CDR1 and CDR2 from the germline V gene are SGHKS and YYEKEE (reference sequence). The length of the CDR3 is 18 residues. The CDR3 DNA reads TGTGCCAGCAGTTCCACTACCCAAGGACTAGCGCACCGGGGGGAGCAGTTCTTC. Translating gives CASSSTTQGLAHRGEQFF. Filled out from reference TRBV5-5 and TRBJ2-1, the complete variable domain reads DAGVTQSPTHLIKTRGQQVTLRCSPISGHKSVSWYQQVLGQGPQFIFQYYEKEERGRGNFPDRFSARQFPNYSSELNVNALLLGDSALYLCASSSTTQGLAHRGEQFFGPGTRLTVL.

V gene TRBV11-2 combines with J gene TRBJ2-7; no clear D. The V and J ends lost 0 bases and 2 bases respectively, with 11 bases between them. From germline, CDR1 is SGHAT and CDR2 FQNNGV. The CDR3 runs 15 residues. The CDR3 nucleotides read TGTGCCAGCAGCTTAGAATTCGAGCCCACCTACGAGCAGTACTTC. Protein: CASSLEFEPTYEQYF.

V gene TRBV3-1 (or the pseudogene TRBV3-2) combines with J gene TRBJ1-1; the D is unclear. The germline V gene has CDR1 LGHDT and CDR2 YNNKEL (reference sequence). Deletions cut 0 bases from V and 3 bases from J, with 8 bases between. This CDR3 region has 14 residues. For the CDR3, the DNA is TGTGCCAGCAGCCAAGAGTCAGCGCACACTGAAGCTTTCTTT. This codes for CASSQESAHTEAFF.

The gene calls are TRBV10-3 and TRBJ2-1, with 11 positions matching TRBD2. V lost 7 bases, J lost 7 bases, and 15 bases stayed unmatched. Per germline, CDR1 ENHRY and CDR2 SYGVKD. The CDR3 extends over 17 amino acids. The CDR3 bases are TGTGCCATCACAGGGGGGGGTAGCGGGAGGGCCATAAATGAGCAGTTCTTC. Translation gives CAITGGGSGRAINEQFF.

This clone turned up a few times. The V call is TRBV30, the J call TRBJ1-6; no firm D call. Deletions cut 5 bases from V and 4 bases from J, with 12 bases between. Germline CDR1 is GTSNPN and CDR2 is SVGIG (reference sequence). The CDR3 spans 14 residues. The CDR3, as DNA: TGTGCCTGGTCCCCCGGGTCTTATAATTCACCCCTCCACTTT. Translating gives CAWSPGSYNSPLHF.

The chain combines TRBV6-6 with TRBJ1-4; 8 bases match TRBD1. Per germline, CDR1 MNHNY and CDR2 SVGAGI (reference sequence). The V and J ends lost 2 bases and 8 bases, in that order; junction bases with no gene match: 7. CDR3 length: 15 amino acids. CDR3 sequence: CASSYPTGVGEKLFF. CDR3 nucleotides: TGTGCCAGCAGTTACCCGACAGGGGTTGGGGAAAAACTGTTTTTT.

This clone was observed a few times. This sequence joins TRBV9 and TRBJ2-1; 10 nucleotides agree with TRBD2. The CDR3 length is 18 residues. The germline gives CDR1 SGDLS, CDR2 YYNGEE. Trimming took 0 bases from V and 4 from J; bases not matched to a gene: 10. The chain's CDR3 is CASSVGASGTSVYNEQFF. The CDR3 DNA reads as TGTGCCAGCAGCGTAGGGGCGTCCGGGACTAGCGTTTACAATGAGCAGTTCTTC.

This chain links TRBV5-1 with TRBJ2-5; D is unclear. V lost 2 bases, J lost 2 bases, and 7 bases lay in between. Germline loops: CDR1 SGHRS, CDR2 YFSETQ. CDR3 length: 13 amino acids. CDR3 in DNA: TGCGCCAGCAGCTTTTGGGCGCAAGAGACCCAGTACTTC. Its protein is CASSFWAQETQYF.

The V gene is TRBV9, the J gene TRBJ2-3; 7 positions match TRBD1. V lost 3 bases and J lost 2; bases outside the gene matches: 9. This CDR3 is 16 amino acids long. Germline CDR1 SGDLS, CDR2 YYNGEE. CDR3 residues: CASSAHGTDPTDTQYF. CDR3 DNA: TGTGCCAGCAGCGCCCATGGGACAGACCCCACAGATACGCAGTATTTT.